The source of this T cell receptor (beta chain) is a study of shared clonotypes between healthy human individuals. In the study overall: Used for every donor were three CD4 naive, three CD4 memory, two CD8 naive and one CD8 memory plate. Study-wide results and caveats: All-four-donor shared clonotypes had higher generation probabilities than non-shared clonotypes did. Sampling involved blood alone; tissue repertoires likely differ.

The table came from immunoSEQ multiplex PCR; TCRdb's copy has only in-frame clones and leaves some out. The repertoire has around 2,100,000 clones, about 95% of them found once; the top ten carry approximately 1.2%. Points on this clone: The antigen remains undetermined.

It was CD45RO-negative cells, positively selected for CCR7, that made up naive CD8 cells, with terminally differentiated effector memory CD45RA+ cells excluded. CDR1 is GTSNPN and CDR2 is SVGIG in the germline V gene (reference sequence). Between the trimmed V and J ends, which lost 0 bases and 6 bases, there was a span of 20 bases. This CDR3 has 17 residues. J is TRBJ1-4 and V is TRBV30, with a weak D call TRBD1 (5 bases). The TCR comes from a man younger than 30 in good health. The sequenced sample consisted of naive CD8+ T cells sorted from blood. The CDR3 region is CAWSVYGAASSYEKLFF. The DNA for the CDR3 is TGTGCCTGGAGTGTGTATGGGGCGGCAAGCTCCTATGAAAAACTGTTTTTT. The whole variable domain, remainder taken from reference TRBV30 and TRBJ1-4, is SQTIHQWPATLVQPVGSPLSLECTVEGTSNPNLYWYRQAAGRGLQLLFYSVGIGQISSEVPQNLSASRPQDRQFILSSKKLLLSDSGFYLCAWSVYGAASSYEKLFFGSGTQLSVL.